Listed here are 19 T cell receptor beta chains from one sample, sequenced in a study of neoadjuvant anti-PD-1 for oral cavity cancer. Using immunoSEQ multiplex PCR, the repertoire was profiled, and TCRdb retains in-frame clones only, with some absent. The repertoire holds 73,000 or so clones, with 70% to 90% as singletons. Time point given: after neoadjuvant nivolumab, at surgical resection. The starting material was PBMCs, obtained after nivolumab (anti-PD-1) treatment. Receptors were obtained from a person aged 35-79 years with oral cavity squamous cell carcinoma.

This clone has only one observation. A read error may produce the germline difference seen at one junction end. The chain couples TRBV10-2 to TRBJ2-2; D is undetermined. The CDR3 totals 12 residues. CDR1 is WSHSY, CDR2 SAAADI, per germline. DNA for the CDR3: TGCGCCAGCCGTGATGGTCCCGGGGAGCTGTTTTTT. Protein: CASRDGPGELFF.

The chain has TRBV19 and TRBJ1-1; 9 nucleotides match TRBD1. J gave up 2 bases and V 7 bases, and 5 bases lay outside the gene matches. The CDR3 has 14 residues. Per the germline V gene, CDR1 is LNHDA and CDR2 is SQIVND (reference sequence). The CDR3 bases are TGTGCCAGTACCAGGGACAGGGTAAACACTGAAGCTTTCTTT. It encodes CASTRDRVNTEAFF.

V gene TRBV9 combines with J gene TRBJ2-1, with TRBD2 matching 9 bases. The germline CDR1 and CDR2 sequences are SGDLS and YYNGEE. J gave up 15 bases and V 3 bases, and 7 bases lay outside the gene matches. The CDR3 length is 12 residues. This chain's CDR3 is CASSASSGIPFF. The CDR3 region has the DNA TGTGCCAGCAGCGCGTCTAGCGGGATACCGTTCTTC.

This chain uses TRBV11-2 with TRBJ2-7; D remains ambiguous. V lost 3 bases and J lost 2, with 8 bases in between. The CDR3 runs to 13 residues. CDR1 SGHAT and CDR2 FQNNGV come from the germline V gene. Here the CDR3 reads CASSFLETYEQYF. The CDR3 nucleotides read TGTGCCAGCAGCTTTCTGGAGACCTACGAGCAGTACTTC.

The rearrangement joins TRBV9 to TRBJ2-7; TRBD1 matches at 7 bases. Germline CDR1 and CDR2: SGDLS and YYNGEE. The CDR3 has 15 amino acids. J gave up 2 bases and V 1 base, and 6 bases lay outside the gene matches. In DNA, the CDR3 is TGTGCCAGCAGCGTATCCGGGACAGCTACCTACGAGCAGTACTTC. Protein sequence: CASSVSGTATYEQYF.

CDR3 bases: TGTGCCAGTAGTGGACTAGCGGGAGTGGCCGGGGAGCTGTTTTTT. The encoded protein is CASSGLAGVAGELFF. The chain uses TRBV19 and TRBJ2-2, with TRBD2 matching 13 bases. Looked up from germline, CDR1 is LNHDA and CDR2 is SQIVND (reference sequence). The CDR3 extends over 15 amino acids. V was clipped by 5 bases and J by 6 bases; unmatched bases: 3.

CDR3 amino acids: CASSLGRSGANVLTF. In DNA, the CDR3 is TGTGCCAGCAGCCTAGGCCGATCTGGGGCCAACGTCCTGACTTTC. This chain joins TRBV11-2 and TRBJ2-6; D unclear. Germline CDR1 SGHAT, CDR2 FQNNGV. V was cut by 5 bases and J by 1 base, with 9 bases left in between. The CDR3 is 15 residues long.

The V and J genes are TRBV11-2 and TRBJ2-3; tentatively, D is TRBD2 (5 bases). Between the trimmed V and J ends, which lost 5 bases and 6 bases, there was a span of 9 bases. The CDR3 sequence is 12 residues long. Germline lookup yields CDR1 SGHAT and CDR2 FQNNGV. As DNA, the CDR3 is TGTGCCAGCAGCCCGGACTGGGATACGCAGTATTTT. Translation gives CASSPDWDTQYF.

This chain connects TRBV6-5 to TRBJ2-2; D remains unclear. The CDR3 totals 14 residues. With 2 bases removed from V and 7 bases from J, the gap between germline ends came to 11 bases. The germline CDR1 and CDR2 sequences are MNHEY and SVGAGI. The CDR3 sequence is CASSYTPGIGELFF. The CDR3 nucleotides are TGTGCCAGCAGTTACACACCAGGCATCGGGGAGCTGTTTTTT.

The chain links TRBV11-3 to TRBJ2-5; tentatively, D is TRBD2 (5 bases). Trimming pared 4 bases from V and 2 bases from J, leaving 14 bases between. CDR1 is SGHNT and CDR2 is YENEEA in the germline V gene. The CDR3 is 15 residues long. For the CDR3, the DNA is TGTGCCAGCAGCTCCCCCGCGGGCGGGCAAGAGACCCAGTACTTC. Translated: CASSSPAGGQETQYF. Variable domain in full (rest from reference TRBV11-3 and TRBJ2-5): EAGVVQSPRYKIIEKKQPVAFWCNPISGHNTLYWYLQNLGQGPELLIRYENEEAVDDSQLPKDRFSAERLKGVDSTLKIQPAELGDSAVYLCASSSPAGGQETQYFGPGTRLLVL.

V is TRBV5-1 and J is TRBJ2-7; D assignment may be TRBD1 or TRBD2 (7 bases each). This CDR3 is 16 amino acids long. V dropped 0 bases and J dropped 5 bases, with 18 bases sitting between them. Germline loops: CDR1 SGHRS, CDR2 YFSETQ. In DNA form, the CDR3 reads TGCGCCAGCAGCTTGGCCGGGGGGACAGACACCCACGAGCAGTACTTC. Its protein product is CASSLAGGTDTHEQYF.

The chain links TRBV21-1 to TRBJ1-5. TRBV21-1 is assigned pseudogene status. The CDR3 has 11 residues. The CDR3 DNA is TGTGCCAGCAGCATTGGGCAGCCCCAGCATTTT. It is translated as CASSIGQPQHF.

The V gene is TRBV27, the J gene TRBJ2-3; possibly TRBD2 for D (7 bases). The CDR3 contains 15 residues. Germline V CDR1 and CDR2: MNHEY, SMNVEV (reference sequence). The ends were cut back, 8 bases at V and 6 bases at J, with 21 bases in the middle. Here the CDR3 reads CASSTLGGGKDTQYF. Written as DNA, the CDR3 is TGTGCCAGCTCTACCCTAGGGGGAGGGAAGGATACGCAGTATTTT.

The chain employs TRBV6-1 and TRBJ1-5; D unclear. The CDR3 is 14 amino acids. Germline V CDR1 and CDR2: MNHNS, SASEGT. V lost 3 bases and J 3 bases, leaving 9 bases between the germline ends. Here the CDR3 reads CASSEAGYNQPQHF. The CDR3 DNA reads TGTGCCAGCAGTGAGGCGGGTTACAATCAGCCCCAGCATTTT.

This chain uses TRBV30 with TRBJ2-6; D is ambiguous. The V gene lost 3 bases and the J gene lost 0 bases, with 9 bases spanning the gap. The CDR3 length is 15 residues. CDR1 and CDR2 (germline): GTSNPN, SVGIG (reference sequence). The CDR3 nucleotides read TGTGCCTGGAGAAGGACGCTCTCTGGGGCCAACGTCCTGACTTTC. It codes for CAWRRTLSGANVLTF.

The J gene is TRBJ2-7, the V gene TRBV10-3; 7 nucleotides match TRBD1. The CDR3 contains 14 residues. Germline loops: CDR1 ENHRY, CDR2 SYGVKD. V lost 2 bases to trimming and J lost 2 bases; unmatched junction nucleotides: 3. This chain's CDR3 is CAISEPDRTYEQYF. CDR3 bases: TGTGCCATCAGTGAGCCGGACAGGACCTACGAGCAGTACTTC.

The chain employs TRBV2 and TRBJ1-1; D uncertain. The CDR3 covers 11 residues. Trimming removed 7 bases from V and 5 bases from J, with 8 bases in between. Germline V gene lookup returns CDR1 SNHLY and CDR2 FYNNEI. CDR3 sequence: CASKYGTEAFF. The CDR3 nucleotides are TGTGCCAGCAAGTACGGGACTGAAGCTTTCTTT.

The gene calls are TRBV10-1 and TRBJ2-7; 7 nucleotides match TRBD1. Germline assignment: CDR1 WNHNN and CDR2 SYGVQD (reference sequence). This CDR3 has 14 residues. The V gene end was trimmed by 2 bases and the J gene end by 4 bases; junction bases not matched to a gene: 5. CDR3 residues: CASSETSTGYEQYF. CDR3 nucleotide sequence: TGCGCCAGCAGTGAGACGTCGACAGGGTACGAGCAGTACTTC.

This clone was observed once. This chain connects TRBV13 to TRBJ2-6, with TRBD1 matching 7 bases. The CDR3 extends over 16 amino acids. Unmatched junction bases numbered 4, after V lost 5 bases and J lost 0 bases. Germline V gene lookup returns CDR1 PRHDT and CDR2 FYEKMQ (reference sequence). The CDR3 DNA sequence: TGTGCCAGCAGCCAGGACAGGTCCTCTGGGGCCAACGTCCTGACTTTC. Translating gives CASSQDRSSGANVLTF.